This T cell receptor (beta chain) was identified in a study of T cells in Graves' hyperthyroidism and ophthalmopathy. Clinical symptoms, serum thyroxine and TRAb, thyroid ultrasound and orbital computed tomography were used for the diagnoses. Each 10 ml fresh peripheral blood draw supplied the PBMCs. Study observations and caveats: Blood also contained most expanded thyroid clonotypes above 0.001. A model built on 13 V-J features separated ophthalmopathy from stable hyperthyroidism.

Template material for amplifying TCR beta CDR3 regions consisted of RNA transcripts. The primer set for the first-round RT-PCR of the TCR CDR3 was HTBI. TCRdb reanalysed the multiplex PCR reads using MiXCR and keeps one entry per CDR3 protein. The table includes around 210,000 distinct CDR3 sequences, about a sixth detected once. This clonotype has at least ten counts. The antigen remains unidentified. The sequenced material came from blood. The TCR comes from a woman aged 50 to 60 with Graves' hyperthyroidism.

The CDR3 spells CASSPASGSVREQYF. DNA for the CDR3: TGTGCCAGCTCACCAGCTAGCGGGAGCGTGCGGGAGCAGTACTTC. This chain joins TRBV18 and TRBJ2-7; 10 nucleotides line up with TRBD2. Per germline, CDR1 KGHSH and CDR2 LQKENI. The CDR3 covers 15 residues. Losses at the gene ends were 2 bases for V and 7 bases for J; bases not matched to a gene: 8. The full variable domain, rest sourced from reference TRBV18 and TRBJ2-7, is NAGVMQNPRHLVRRRGQEARLRCSPMKGHSHVYWYRQLPEEGLKFMVYLQKENIIDESGMPKERFSAEFPKEGPSILRIQQVVRGDSAAYFCASSPASGSVREQYFGPGTRLTVT.